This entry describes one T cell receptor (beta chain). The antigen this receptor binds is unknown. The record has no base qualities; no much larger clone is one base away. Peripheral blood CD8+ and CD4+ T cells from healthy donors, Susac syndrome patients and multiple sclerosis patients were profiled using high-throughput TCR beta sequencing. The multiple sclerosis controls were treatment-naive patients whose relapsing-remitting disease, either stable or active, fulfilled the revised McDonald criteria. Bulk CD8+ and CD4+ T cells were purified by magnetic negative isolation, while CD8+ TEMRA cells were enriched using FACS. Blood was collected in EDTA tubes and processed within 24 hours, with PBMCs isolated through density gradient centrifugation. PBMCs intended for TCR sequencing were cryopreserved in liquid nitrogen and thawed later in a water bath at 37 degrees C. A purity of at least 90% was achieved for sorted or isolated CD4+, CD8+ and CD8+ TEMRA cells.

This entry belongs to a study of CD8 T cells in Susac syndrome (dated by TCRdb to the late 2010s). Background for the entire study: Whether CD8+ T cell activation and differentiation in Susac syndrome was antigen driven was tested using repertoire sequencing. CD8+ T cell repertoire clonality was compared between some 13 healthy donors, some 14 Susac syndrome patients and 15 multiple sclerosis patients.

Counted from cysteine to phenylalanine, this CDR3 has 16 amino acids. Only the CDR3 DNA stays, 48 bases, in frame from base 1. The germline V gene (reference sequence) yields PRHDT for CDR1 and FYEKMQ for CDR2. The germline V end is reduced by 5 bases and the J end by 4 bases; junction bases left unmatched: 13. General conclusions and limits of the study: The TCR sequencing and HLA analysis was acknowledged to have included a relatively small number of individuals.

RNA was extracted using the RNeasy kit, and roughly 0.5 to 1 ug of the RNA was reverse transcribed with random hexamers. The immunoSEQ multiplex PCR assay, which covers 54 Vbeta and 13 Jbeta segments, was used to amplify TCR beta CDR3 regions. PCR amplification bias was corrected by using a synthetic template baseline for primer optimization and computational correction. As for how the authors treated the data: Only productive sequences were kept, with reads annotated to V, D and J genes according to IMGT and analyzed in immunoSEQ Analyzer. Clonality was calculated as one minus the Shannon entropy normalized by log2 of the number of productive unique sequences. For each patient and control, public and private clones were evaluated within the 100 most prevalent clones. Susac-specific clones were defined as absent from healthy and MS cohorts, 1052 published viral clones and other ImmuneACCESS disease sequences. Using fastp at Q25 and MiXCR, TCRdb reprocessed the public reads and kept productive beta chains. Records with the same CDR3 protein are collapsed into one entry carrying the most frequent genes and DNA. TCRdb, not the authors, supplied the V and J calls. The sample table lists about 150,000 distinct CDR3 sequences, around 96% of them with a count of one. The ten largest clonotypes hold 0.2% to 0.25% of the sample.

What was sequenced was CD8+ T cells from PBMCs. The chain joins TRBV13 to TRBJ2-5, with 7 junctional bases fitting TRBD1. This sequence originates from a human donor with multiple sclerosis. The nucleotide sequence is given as TGTGCCAGCAGCACGCGACAGGGTTGGGTAGGAGAGACCCAGTACTTC. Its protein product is CASSTRQGWVGETQYF. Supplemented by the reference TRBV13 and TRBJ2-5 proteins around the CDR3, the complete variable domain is AAGVIQSPRHLIKEKRETATLKCYPIPRHDTVYWYQQGPGQDPQFLISFYEKMQSDKGSIPDRFSAQQFSDYHSELNMSSLELGDSALYFCASSTRQGWVGETQYFGPGTRLLVL.